This TCR beta chain emerged from a study of T cell responses to AZD1222 COVID-19 vaccine. The protocol was immunoSEQ multiplex PCR, while the TCRdb copy is restricted to in-frame clones and leaves out a portion. This table holds tens of thousands of clones, 78% found once. V was pared by 3 bases and J by 6 bases, with 11 bases between. The CDR3 runs 12 residues. Germline CDR1 reads SQVTM; CDR2 reads ANQGSEA. The chain links TRBV29-1 to TRBJ1-2; a weak D match, TRBD1 (6 bases). This TCR came from an adult in good health. The sample was peripheral blood, taken on day 0 of AZD1222 vaccination. CDR3 region: CSVDRAGDGYTF. The CDR3 DNA reads TGCAGCGTTGACCGGGCAGGGGATGGCTACACCTTC.